These T cell receptor beta chains were read from a single sample in a study of technical replicates of blood from a handful of donors. Generated by immunoSEQ multiplex PCR, the TCRdb table keeps only in-frame clones and is missing some. The sample carries roughly 69,000 clones, around 87% recorded once. Sequencing was done on a sample of PBMCs. The receptors shown here come from a human donor in good health. Some clones in this sample may be carry-over from other donors' samples. Both conserved end residues are part of each CDR3. A D gene is named only where the DNA matches it firmly. Only some rows state a clone size, as once, few, many or a class for expanded clones.

v_gene: TRBV19
abundance: -
d_gene: TRBD1
j_gene: TRBJ1-1
CDR3nt: TGTGCCAGTAGTTTACTACTGGGACAGGGTAACACTGAAGCTTTCTTT
CDR3aa: CASSLLLGQGNTEAFF

v_gene: TRBV5-6
abundance: few
d_gene: TRBD1
j_gene: TRBJ1-6
CDR3nt: TGTGCCAGCAGCCGCGGACAGGGGAATAATTCACCCCTCCACTTT
CDR3aa: CASSRGQGNNSPLHF

v_gene: TRBV4-3
abundance: -
d_gene: -
j_gene: TRBJ1-1
CDR3nt: TGCGCCAGCAGCCAAGAAATCGGGACACACCTGAACACTGAAGCTTTCTTT
CDR3aa: CASSQEIGTHLNTEAFF

v_gene: TRBV6-6
abundance: -
d_gene: -
j_gene: TRBJ1-1
CDR3nt: TGTGCCAGCACCTTGAGGGGGACCGCTGAAGCTTTCTTT
CDR3aa: CASTLRGTAEAFF

v_gene: TRBV7-9
abundance: -
d_gene: -
j_gene: TRBJ1-4
CDR3nt: TGTGCCAGCAGCTTGGAGGGGATAACTAATGAAAAACTGTTTTTT
CDR3aa: CASSLEGITNEKLFF

v_gene: TRBV6-1
abundance: -
d_gene: TRBD1
j_gene: TRBJ2-3
CDR3nt: TGTGCCAGCAGTGAGCCGGGACAGGGGTTGACAGATACGCAGTATTTT
CDR3aa: CASSEPGQGLTDTQYF

v_gene: TRBV5-1
abundance: few
d_gene: TRBD1
j_gene: TRBJ1-1
CDR3nt: TGCGCCAGCAGCTCCGGGACAGGGATGAATGCTTTCTTT
CDR3aa: CASSSGTGMNAFF

v_gene: TRBV5-1
abundance: -
d_gene: TRBD2
j_gene: TRBJ2-7
CDR3nt: TGCGCCAGCAGCCTAAGGGACTACGGAAATTACGAGCAGTACTTC
CDR3aa: CASSLRDYGNYEQYF

v_gene: TRBV6-4
abundance: -
d_gene: -
j_gene: TRBJ2-3
CDR3nt: TGTGCCAGCAGTGACTCCGGGGATACGCAGTATTTT
CDR3aa: CASSDSGDTQYF

v_gene: TRBV11-2
abundance: -
d_gene: -
j_gene: TRBJ2-7
CDR3nt: TGTGCCAGCAGCTTACAGGGACATTCCTACGAGCAGTACTTC
CDR3aa: CASSLQGHSYEQYF

v_gene: TRBV5-6
abundance: -
d_gene: -
j_gene: TRBJ1-2
CDR3nt: TGTGCCAGCAGCTTGTCGCAGGCGTTTGGCTACACCTTC
CDR3aa: CASSLSQAFGYTF

v_gene: TRBV4-2
abundance: -
d_gene: -
j_gene: TRBJ1-2
CDR3nt: TGTGCCAGCAGCACCTACGGGACAACTAACTATGGCTACACCTTC
CDR3aa: CASSTYGTTNYGYTF

v_gene: TRBV5-1
abundance: -
d_gene: -
j_gene: TRBJ1-3
CDR3nt: TGCGCCAGCAGCTACGCAGGGCCTGGGGATCCTGGAAACACCATATATTTT
CDR3aa: CASSYAGPGDPGNTIYF

v_gene: TRBV4-1
abundance: -
d_gene: -
j_gene: TRBJ1-6
CDR3nt: TGCGCCAGCAGTCTTACAGGGTTAAGTAATTCACCCCTCCACTTT
CDR3aa: CASSLTGLSNSPLHF

v_gene: TRBV6-1
abundance: -
d_gene: -
j_gene: TRBJ1-1
CDR3nt: TGTGCCAGCAGTGAGACAGTGAACACTGAAGCTTTCTTT
CDR3aa: CASSETVNTEAFF

v_gene: TRBV7-2
abundance: -
d_gene: -
j_gene: TRBJ2-6
CDR3nt: TGTGCCAGCAGCTTATTCTCCTCCCCCTCTGGGGCCAACGTCCTGACTTTC
CDR3aa: CASSLFSSPSGANVLTF

v_gene: TRBV7-3
abundance: -
d_gene: TRBD2
j_gene: TRBJ2-5
CDR3nt: TGTGCCAGCGGGACTAGCGGGGGGTACCAAGAGACCCAGTACTTC
CDR3aa: CASGTSGGYQETQYF

v_gene: TRBV7-3
abundance: -
d_gene: TRBD2
j_gene: TRBJ2-7
CDR3nt: TGTGCCAGCAGCTTAACTAGCGGGGGAGCAGTCTCCTACGAGCAGTACTTC
CDR3aa: CASSLTSGGAVSYEQYF

v_gene: TRBV10-2
abundance: -
d_gene: -
j_gene: TRBJ2-5
CDR3nt: TGCGCCAGCAGTATCCAGTTAGGACTCCAAGAGACCCAGTACTTC
CDR3aa: CASSIQLGLQETQYF

v_gene: TRBV5-6
abundance: -
d_gene: TRBD2
j_gene: TRBJ2-5
CDR3nt: TGTGCCAGCAGCACGGGACTAGCGGGGACCCGGGGGGAGACCCAGTACTTC
CDR3aa: CASSTGLAGTRGETQYF

v_gene: TRBV4-1
abundance: once
d_gene: -
j_gene: TRBJ2-3
CDR3nt: TGCGCCAGCAGCCAGAACGGGGTGCTTAGAGATACGCAGTATTTT
CDR3aa: CASSQNGVLRDTQYF

v_gene: TRBV7-6
abundance: -
d_gene: TRBD1
j_gene: TRBJ1-1
CDR3nt: TGTGCCAGCAGTCAAGGCGGTCAGGGGGGTACTTTCTTT
CDR3aa: CASSQGGQGGTFF

v_gene: TRBV7-3
abundance: -
d_gene: -
j_gene: TRBJ2-5
CDR3nt: TGTGCCAGCAGCGAGGTGGCTCAAGAGACCCAGTACTTC
CDR3aa: CASSEVAQETQYF

v_gene: TRBV6-6
abundance: -
d_gene: -
j_gene: TRBJ1-2
CDR3nt: TGTGCCATAGGGGGTAACTATGGCTACACCTTC
CDR3aa: CAIGGNYGYTF

v_gene: TRBV11-2
abundance: -
d_gene: -
j_gene: TRBJ2-5
CDR3nt: TGTGCCAGCAGCAAACCGGGACTTCAAGATACCCAGTACTTC
CDR3aa: CASSKPGLQDTQYF

v_gene: TRBV9
abundance: -
d_gene: TRBD1
j_gene: TRBJ1-1
CDR3nt: TGTGCCAGCAGCCCGGGACAGATTAACACTGAAGCTTTCTTT
CDR3aa: CASSPGQINTEAFF

v_gene: TRBV12-5
abundance: -
d_gene: -
j_gene: TRBJ2-1
CDR3nt: TGTGCTAGTGGTTTGGTCCAGGGGACATCCTACAATGAGCAGTTCTTC
CDR3aa: CASGLVQGTSYNEQFF

v_gene: TRBV5-4
abundance: few
d_gene: TRBD2
j_gene: TRBJ2-7
CDR3nt: TGTGCCAGCAGCGGAGCGGGGCGCTCCTACGAGCAGTACTTC
CDR3aa: CASSGAGRSYEQYF

v_gene: TRBV6-5
abundance: -
d_gene: TRBD1
j_gene: TRBJ2-1
CDR3nt: TGTGCCAGCAGTTATTCGGACAGGGGGATTTATGAGCAGTTCTTC
CDR3aa: CASSYSDRGIYEQFF

v_gene: TRBV7-2
abundance: -
d_gene: TRBD2
j_gene: TRBJ2-7
CDR3nt: TGTGCCAGCAGCTCGACCGGGGGGGGCGAGCAGTACTTC
CDR3aa: CASSSTGGGEQYF

v_gene: TRBV7-9
abundance: -
d_gene: -
j_gene: TRBJ2-3
CDR3nt: TGTGCCAGCAGCAAGACTATAACTCGCACAGATACGCAGTATTTT
CDR3aa: CASSKTITRTDTQYF

v_gene: TRBV29-1
abundance: -
d_gene: TRBD1
j_gene: TRBJ1-2
CDR3nt: TGCAGCGTTGAACCGTGGACAGGTTATGGCTACACCTTC
CDR3aa: CSVEPWTGYGYTF

v_gene: TRBV4-2
abundance: -
d_gene: -
j_gene: TRBJ1-3
CDR3nt: TGTGCCAGCAGCCCAGGCCCGACAGTCTCTGGAAACACCATATATTTT
CDR3aa: CASSPGPTVSGNTIYF

v_gene: TRBV7-9
abundance: -
d_gene: -
j_gene: TRBJ2-2
CDR3nt: TGTGCCAGCAGCCCCACGACAGGTACCGGGGAGCTGTTTTTT
CDR3aa: CASSPTTGTGELFF

v_gene: TRBV25-1
abundance: -
d_gene: -
j_gene: TRBJ2-2
CDR3nt: TGTGCCAGCAGTGCAACAGGGTACACCGGGGAGCTGTTTTTT
CDR3aa: CASSATGYTGELFF

v_gene: TRBV18
abundance: few
d_gene: TRBD1
j_gene: TRBJ1-2
CDR3nt: TGTGCCAGCTCATCAACCGGGACAGGGAGCTATGGCTACACCTTC
CDR3aa: CASSSTGTGSYGYTF

v_gene: TRBV11-1
abundance: once
d_gene: TRBD2
j_gene: TRBJ2-7
CDR3nt: TGTGCCAGCAGCATACGGCGGGAGGGCGAGCAGTACTTC
CDR3aa: CASSIRREGEQYF

v_gene: TRBV21-1
abundance: -
d_gene: -
j_gene: TRBJ2-1
CDR3nt: TGTGCCAGCAGCAATTTGCGGGGCCTCTACAATGAGCAGTTCTTC
CDR3aa: CASSNLRGLYNEQFF

v_gene: TRBV18
abundance: -
d_gene: -
j_gene: TRBJ1-1
CDR3nt: TGTGCCAGCTCACCCGAGCGGGATATAGGAATTGAAGCTTTCTTT
CDR3aa: CASSPERDIGIEAFF

v_gene: TRBV4-3
abundance: -
d_gene: -
j_gene: TRBJ2-3
CDR3nt: TGCGCCAGCAGTCCCGGGGAAGCCGATACGCAGTATTTT
CDR3aa: CASSPGEADTQYF

v_gene: TRBV5-6
abundance: once
d_gene: -
j_gene: TRBJ2-4
CDR3nt: TGTGCCAGCAGCCCGCCTAGCGTCCCAAACATTCAGTACTTC
CDR3aa: CASSPPSVPNIQYF

v_gene: TRBV11-2
abundance: -
d_gene: -
j_gene: TRBJ1-4
CDR3nt: TGTGCCAGCAGCTCCTCGAGGGAAAAACTGTTTTTT
CDR3aa: CASSSSREKLFF

v_gene: TRBV2
abundance: -
d_gene: TRBD2
j_gene: TRBJ2-7
CDR3nt: TGTGCCAGCAGCCGGGCGGGAGGGGGGACGGGGTCCTACGAGCAGTACTTC
CDR3aa: CASSRAGGGTGSYEQYF

v_gene: TRBV27
abundance: -
d_gene: -
j_gene: TRBJ1-6
CDR3nt: TGTGCCTCAGGTCGGGGGTCCTATAATTCACCCCTCCACTTT
CDR3aa: CASGRGSYNSPLHF

v_gene: TRBV5-1
abundance: -
d_gene: TRBD2
j_gene: TRBJ2-1
CDR3nt: TGCGCCAGCAGCTTGGGGTGGCGGGGGGGCGACAATGAGCAGTTCTTC
CDR3aa: CASSLGWRGGDNEQFF

v_gene: TRBV2
abundance: -
d_gene: TRBD2
j_gene: TRBJ2-3
CDR3nt: TGTGCCAACAAGAATAGCGGGAGTACAGATACGCAGTATTTT
CDR3aa: CANKNSGSTDTQYF

v_gene: TRBV7-9
abundance: -
d_gene: -
j_gene: TRBJ2-2
CDR3nt: TGTGCCAGCAGCTTAAGGTACAGGTCCACCGGGGAGCTGTTTTTT
CDR3aa: CASSLRYRSTGELFF

v_gene: TRBV7-2
abundance: -
d_gene: TRBD1
j_gene: TRBJ2-3
CDR3nt: TGTGCCAGCAGCCTCCGGGACAGCCCCACAGATACGCAGTATTTT
CDR3aa: CASSLRDSPTDTQYF

v_gene: TRBV19
abundance: once
d_gene: -
j_gene: TRBJ1-2
CDR3nt: TGTGCCAGTAGTCTGCAGGGATTTCCCTATGGCTACACCTTC
CDR3aa: CASSLQGFPYGYTF

v_gene: TRBV4-2
abundance: -
d_gene: TRBD1
j_gene: TRBJ1-3
CDR3nt: TGTGCCAGCAGCCGCGGACAGGGGAACTCTGGAAACACCATATATTTT
CDR3aa: CASSRGQGNSGNTIYF

v_gene: TRBV5-6
abundance: once
d_gene: -
j_gene: TRBJ2-7
CDR3nt: TGTGCCAGCAGCTTGGCCCTAGCGAGCGAGCAGTACTTC
CDR3aa: CASSLALASEQYF

v_gene: TRBV4-3
abundance: once
d_gene: -
j_gene: TRBJ1-4
CDR3nt: TGCGCCAGCAGCCAAGATTGGGGGGGGCGTGAAAAACTGTTTTTT
CDR3aa: CASSQDWGGREKLFF

v_gene: TRBV18
abundance: -
d_gene: TRBD2
j_gene: TRBJ2-7
CDR3nt: TGTGCCAGCTCAAGTGGGACTAGCGACCACCAGCAGTACTTC
CDR3aa: CASSSGTSDHQQYF

v_gene: TRBV4-3
abundance: -
d_gene: -
j_gene: TRBJ2-3
CDR3nt: TGCGCCAGCAGCCAGGACTCTAACCGCCTATACCAATTTAGCACAGATACGCAGTATTTT
CDR3aa: CASSQDSNRLYQFSTDTQYF

v_gene: TRBV7-3
abundance: -
d_gene: TRBD2
j_gene: TRBJ2-7
CDR3nt: TGTGCCAGCAGCTCAACGGGGACTACATACTACGAGCAGTACTTC
CDR3aa: CASSSTGTTYYEQYF

v_gene: TRBV6-6
abundance: -
d_gene: -
j_gene: TRBJ2-7
CDR3nt: TGTGCCAGCAGTTACTCACGCGGGCACTCCTACGAGCAGTACTTC
CDR3aa: CASSYSRGHSYEQYF

v_gene: TRBV20-1
abundance: -
d_gene: -
j_gene: TRBJ1-1
CDR3nt: TGCAGTGTTAACCCGAGCCCCCGGGCTTTCTTT
CDR3aa: CSVNPSPRAFF

v_gene: TRBV4-3
abundance: -
d_gene: TRBD2
j_gene: TRBJ2-1
CDR3nt: TGCGCCAGCAGCCAAGGCTATGCTAGCGGGGGGTACAATGAGCAGTTCTTC
CDR3aa: CASSQGYASGGYNEQFF

v_gene: TRBV27
abundance: -
d_gene: TRBD2
j_gene: TRBJ2-7
CDR3nt: TGTGCCAGCAGTCCCGGGTGGGGACTAGCGGCCTACGAGCAGTACTTC
CDR3aa: CASSPGWGLAAYEQYF